This T cell receptor beta chain was identified during a study of neurological immune-mediated disorders. Trimming shortened V by 4 bases and J by 1 base, and 16 bases separated the two germline ends. Germline CDR1 SGHTA, CDR2 FQGNSA. The CDR3 sequence is 16 residues long. Sorted libraries came from 1 million CD4+ or CD8+ T cells. TCRdb re-called the 5' RACE reads with MiXCR, one entry per CDR3 protein. This sample has roughly 52,000 distinct CDR3 sequences, with approximately 6.2% found just once. This clonotype was observed many times. The J gene is TRBJ2-5, the V gene TRBV7-2, with D perhaps matching TRBD1 or TRBD2 (6 bases each). This sequence was found in a woman in her late teens or twenties with multiple sclerosis. Sequenced input: CD4+ T cells from blood. The CDR3 here is CASSWRGTPPQETQYF. CDR3 DNA sequence: TGTGCCAGCAGCTGGAGGGGGACTCCGCCCCAAGAGACCCAGTACTTC. Drawing the rest from reference TRBV7-2 and TRBJ2-5, the complete variable domain is GAGVSQSPSNKVTEKGKDVELRCDPISGHTALYWYRQSLGQGLEFLIYFQGNSAPDKSGLPSDRFSAERTGGSVSTLTIQRTQQEDSAVYLCASSWRGTPPQETQYFGPGTRLLVL.